The rows below give T cell receptor beta chains drawn from one sample of a study of blood T cells in healthy people across ages. TCRdb passed the 5' RACE reads through MiXCR, listing each CDR3 protein once. The table records 780,000 or so distinct CDR3 sequences, roughly 25% of them present only once. The sample also formed part of further work on T cells of mothers and their children.

Material: blood. These receptors all stem from a boy between 10 and 17 years old in good health. Both conserved end residues are trimmed from each CDR3.

V gene,CDR3 length,J gene,CDR3 protein
TRBV21-1,14,TRBJ2-2,ASSHHRGRCTGELF
TRBV7-2,12,TRBJ1-5,ASSRDTDNQPQH
TRBV9,13,TRBJ2-3,ASSATDRALWRQY
TRBV3-1,14,TRBJ2-1,ASSQEGPRGYNEQF
TRBV12-3/TRBV12-4,15,TRBJ2-1,ASSLQSGTNSYNEQF
TRBV6-2/TRBV6-3,11,TRBJ2-5,ASSYSREGGQY
TRBV4-1,13,TRBJ2-3,ASSRRLAGIDTQY
TRBV12-3/TRBV12-4,11,TRBJ1-1,ASSHSMNTEAF
TRBV9,13,TRBJ1-5,ASSVGEGAGQPQH
TRBV28,13,TRBJ1-1,ASSDGQAMNTEAF
TRBV5-5,12,TRBJ1-6,ASSLGGLWSPLH
TRBV20-1,11,TRBJ1-1,SAILAGGSFTF
TRBV5-1,11,TRBJ2-1,ASSDEGAGEQF
TRBV7-2,9,TRBJ2-7,ASSLNYEQY
TRBV28,13,TRBJ1-5,ASSVTDRGHQPQH
TRBV5-1,16,TRBJ2-6,ASGGWSKGAPGANVLT
TRBV7-2,14,TRBJ2-1,ASSPKTSGGYNEQF
TRBV11-2,15,-,ASSFSIFRGASYEQY
TRBV6-2/TRBV6-3,14,TRBJ2-1,ASSYLAGGLRNEQF
TRBV15,12,TRBJ2-7,ATSSQDRVGGQY